A single T cell receptor beta chain is shown here with its context. This clonotype was found many times. The target of this receptor is not known. At one of its ends the junction is not consistent with the germline gene, which may arise from a read error. The treatment or condition label of this sample denotes: live attenuated yellow fever vaccine strain. Two biological replicates of bulk PBMCs were collected at each blood-draw timepoint. A standard Ficoll-Paque protocol was used to isolate PBMCs from peripheral blood. TriZol was used to extract RNA from bulk PBMCs, CD4 and CD8 fractions, and dextramer-positive and dextramer-negative fractions. These data are taken from a study of T cells after yellow fever vaccination (dated by TCRdb to the late 2010s). In terms of the full investigation: The SMART-Seq v4 Ultra Low Input RNA kit was used to prepare libraries from fractions with low cell numbers. Blood was drawn at multiple timepoints before and after primary and secondary immunization, with bulk PBMC replicates and cell subsets isolated. The cohort comprised two healthy male donors, one aged 18 to 30 and one aged 30 to 39 years. To track T-cell clones before and after primary and booster YFV17D yellow fever vaccination, bulk TCR alpha and beta repertoires were sequenced longitudinally.

Study-wide conclusions, independent of this receptor: Computational filtering was required because FACS-sorted repertoires could contain abundant contaminating clonotypes from the bulk population. Because the study included only two donors, the extent to which the findings can be generalized is limited. Compared with the primary T-cell response, the secondary T-cell response was weaker but faster, peaking on day 5 rather than day 15. A small share of clonotypes was detected in both CD4 and CD8 compartments, with the overlap likely arising from convergent recombination. Most clones expanded after primary vaccination (almost 97% of CD4 and 88% of CD8) were re-detected after the booster, suggesting that broad memory maintenance occurred.

The CDR3 sequence holds 15 residues, the cysteine and phenylalanine included. The sequence is cut down to CDR3 DNA, 45 bases in frame from base 1. The data were produced on an Illumina NovaSeq 6000. TCR cDNA was synthesized by 5'RACE template switching, through which a universal primer site and unique molecular identifiers were introduced. Priming of cDNA synthesis was performed from both the TCR alpha and TCR beta constant segments. Libraries were amplified in two PCR steps, with sample barcodes and sequencing adapters added in the second step. Sequencing of libraries was done on Illumina HiSeq 2500 (2x100 bp) or NovaSeq (2x150 bp). The original pipeline was this. MIGEC handled demultiplexing of reads and collapsing into UMI consensus sequences, while MiXCR performed V(D)J alignment. Using edgeR on replicate PBMC samples, clonotypes were called vaccine-responding if FDR was below 0.01 and the log2 fold change was above 5 up to day 15. CD4 or CD8 identity was assigned to each bulk clonotype according to whether the clonotype was present at higher abundance in the sequenced CD4 repertoire or the sequenced CD8 repertoire. TCRdb reworked the public reads: Q25 trimming with fastp, MiXCR clone assembly, productive beta chains retained. CDR3 protein sequences are deduplicated, and each keeps its most common genes and DNA. TCRdb's processing, not the authors' own work, is the source of the V and J calls. The sample records about 340,000 distinct CDR3 sequences, under 5% of which are singletons. The ten largest clones capture 20% to 25% of the sample.

The receptor was isolated from a man aged 18 to 30 who received the YFV17D yellow fever vaccine. The sample consisted of PBMCs, taken 5 days after the yellow fever booster vaccination. The rearranged segments are TRBV12-3 or TRBV12-4 and TRBJ2-5; the D segment is perhaps TRBD1 or TRBD2, each sharing 6 matched bases. The CDR3 region reads CASSLGRGREETQYF. In nucleotide form, the sequence is TGTGCCAGCAGCTTAGGACGGGGGCGAGAGGAGACCCAGTACTTC.